The 29 T cell receptor beta chains below all came from one sample that was sequenced in a study of CD8+ T cells in alopecia areata. RNA extraction was followed by reverse transcription into cDNA, which acted as the sequencing template. Clones were read by immunoSEQ multiplex PCR, and TCRdb kept only the in-frame ones, dropping some. The sample consists of 150,000 or so clones, more than 75% of them appearing once. Material: CD8+ T cells sorted from blood, obtained at week 0. These receptors came from a human donor with alopecia areata.

This chain links TRBV29-1 with TRBJ2-7, with TRBD2 matching over 11 bases. The CDR3 contains 13 residues. Per germline, CDR1 SQVTM and CDR2 ANQGSEA. The ends lost 7 bases at V and 0 bases at J; junction bases unmatched: 2. This CDR3 is CSASGGSSYEQYF. DNA of the CDR3: TGCAGCGCTAGCGGGGGGAGCTCCTACGAGCAGTACTTC.

V and J are TRBV5-5 and TRBJ2-1; 9 nucleotides agree with TRBD2. This CDR3 comprises 15 residues. Unmatched junction bases numbered 7, after V lost 1 base and J lost 8 bases. CDR1 is SGHKS and CDR2 is YYEKEE in the germline V gene (reference sequence). CDR3 in DNA: TGTGCCAGCAGCTTGTGGGCTAGCGGGAACGATGAGCAGTTCTTC. It is translated as CASSLWASGNDEQFF.

This chain joins TRBV18 and TRBJ2-5; 7 nucleotides line up with TRBD1. The ends lost 2 bases at V and 0 bases at J; junction bases unmatched: 15. Per germline, CDR1 KGHSH and CDR2 LQKENI. CDR3 length: 19 amino acids. Written as DNA, the CDR3 is TGTGCCAGCTCACCAGAACTTAAAACAGGGGTATCCAACCAAGAGACCCAGTACTTC. Translation gives CASSPELKTGVSNQETQYF.

V and J are TRBV7-9 and TRBJ2-6, with a possible D match to TRBD1 (6 bases). Trimming shortened V by 2 bases and J by 3 bases, and 17 bases separated the two germline ends. The V gene's germline CDR1 is SEHNR and CDR2 FQNEAQ (reference sequence). This CDR3 is 18 amino acids long. DNA for the CDR3: TGTGCCAGCAGCTTATTGAGTACAGGGAACAGTGGGGCCAACGTCCTGACTTTC. Residues: CASSLLSTGNSGANVLTF.

The chain is built from TRBV29-1 and TRBJ2-7; TRBD1 agrees at 7 bases. Per germline, CDR1 SQVTM and CDR2 ANQGSEA. The V and J ends lost 5 bases and 2 bases, in that order; junction bases with no gene match: 6. The CDR3 sequence is 13 residues long. In DNA, the CDR3 is TGCAGCGTTATCTCCGGGACAGCCTACGAGCAGTACTTC. Protein product: CSVISGTAYEQYF.

J is TRBJ2-7 and V is TRBV5-1, with D unresolved. The V and J ends lost 0 bases and 0 bases respectively, with 13 bases between them. From germline, CDR1 is SGHRS and CDR2 YFSETQ. The CDR3 has 16 residues. The CDR3 sequence is CASSLGFGEHSYEQYF. For the CDR3, the DNA is TGCGCCAGCAGCTTGGGCTTTGGGGAACACTCCTACGAGCAGTACTTC.

The CDR3, as DNA: TGTGCCTGGGACACGACCTACAATGAGCAGTTCTTC. Translation: CAWDTTYNEQFF. The chain couples TRBV30 to TRBJ2-1, with D unclear. V lost 5 bases, J lost 2 bases, and 7 bases lay in between. Looked up from germline, CDR1 is GTSNPN and CDR2 is SVGIG (reference sequence). The CDR3 totals 12 residues.

The chain combines TRBV9 with TRBJ1-2; D is uncertain. Between the trimmed V and J ends, which lost 6 bases and 6 bases, there was a span of 9 bases. Germline CDR1 and CDR2: SGDLS and YYNGEE. The CDR3 is 11 residues long. The CDR3 loop is CASMRQNGYTF. The CDR3 bases are TGTGCCAGCATGAGGCAGAATGGCTACACCTTC.

As to this clone: Other DNA sequences in the same sample also yield this CDR3. The rearrangement joins TRBV9 to TRBJ2-3; D uncertain. CDR3 size: 14 residues. V lost 1 base, J lost 0 bases, and 6 bases lay in between. Per the germline V gene, CDR1 is SGDLS and CDR2 is YYNGEE. The CDR3: CASSVSGSTDTQYF. The CDR3 nucleotides are TGTGCCAGCAGCGTATCGGGTAGCACAGATACGCAGTATTTT.

A single count supports this clone. This sequence joins TRBV11-2 and TRBJ2-5, with D maybe TRBD2 (5 bases). CDR1 and CDR2 from the germline V gene are SGHAT and FQNNGV. The V end was cut by 1 base, the J end by 1 base, with 10 bases between. CDR3 size: 15 residues. In DNA, the CDR3 is TGTGCCAGCAGCTTAGGTGCCAGCGGCCAAGAGACCCAGTACTTC. This codes for CASSLGASGQETQYF. Using reference TRBV11-2 and TRBJ2-5 for the parts outside the CDR3, the full variable domain is EAGVAQSPRYKIIEKRQSVAFWCNPISGHATLYWYQQILGQGPKLLIQFQNNGVVDDSQLPKDRFSAERLKGVDSTLKIQPAKLEDSAVYLCASSLGASGQETQYFGPGTRLLVL.

CDR3 nucleotides: TGCAGCGTTGAAGATCTGGGGGACACTGAAGCTTTCTTT. This translates into CSVEDLGDTEAFF. This rearrangement joins TRBV29-1 to TRBJ1-1, with D possibly being TRBD1 (5 bases). The CDR3 is 13 amino acids. CDR1 and CDR2 from the germline V gene are SQVTM and ANQGSEA. V was pared by 0 bases and J by 3 bases, with 8 bases between.

This chain uses TRBV6-1 with TRBJ1-6, with D perhaps matching TRBD1 (5 bases). The CDR3 contains 15 residues. Germline values: CDR1 MNHNS, CDR2 SASEGT. The germline V and J ends were trimmed by 1 base and 4 bases, with 8 bases remaining between them. The CDR3 DNA follows: TGTGCCAGCAGTGAAGGGCAGGGTTATAATTCACCCCTCCACTTT. This gives the protein CASSEGQGYNSPLHF.

The genes are TRBV4-1 and TRBJ2-1; D uncertain. CDR3 length: 14 amino acids. From germline, CDR1 is MGHRA and CDR2 YSYEKL. The ends were cut back, 2 bases at V and 5 bases at J, with 10 bases in the middle. CDR3 DNA: TGCGCCAGCAGCCAAAGGATGCCCCACAATGAGCAGTTCTTC. It yields the protein CASSQRMPHNEQFF.

V usage is TRBV18 and J usage is TRBJ2-2; D remains ambiguous. CDR3 length: 13 amino acids. Trimming stripped 2 bases from V and 6 bases from J, with 7 bases between. Germline V CDR1 and CDR2: KGHSH, LQKENI. Here the CDR3 DNA reads TGTGCCAGCTCACCATCCGCTGCCGGGGAGCTGTTTTTT. It codes for CASSPSAAGELFF.

The J gene is TRBJ2-7, the V gene TRBV4-2, with TRBD1 as a possible D gene (6 bases). This CDR3 region has 14 residues. The ends were cut back, 3 bases at V and 0 bases at J, with 9 bases in the middle. Germline V lookup: CDR1 LGHNA, CDR2 YNFKEQ. The CDR3, as DNA: TGTGCCAGCAGCCAGGACAGCCTCTCCTACGAGCAGTACTTC. Translated: CASSQDSLSYEQYF.

This chain connects TRBV5-1 to TRBJ2-7; 10 bases are shared with TRBD2. CDR3 length equals 22 residues. With V trimmed by 0 bases and J by 3 bases, 24 bases remained unmatched. Germline CDR1 is SGHRS and CDR2 is YFSETQ. The chain's CDR3 is CASSLASRAGGPASSFRYEQYF. In DNA form, the CDR3 reads TGCGCCAGCAGCTTGGCCTCTCGAGCGGGAGGGCCGGCATCCTCCTTTCGCTACGAGCAGTACTTC. Supplemented by reference TRBV5-1 and TRBJ2-7, the full variable domain reads KAGVTQTPRYLIKTRGQQVTLSCSPISGHRSVSWYQQTPGQGLQFLFEYFSETQRNKGNFPGRFSGRQFSNSRSEMNVSTLELGDSALYLCASSLASRAGGPASSFRYEQYFGPGTRLTVT.

This clone was detected a few times. The J gene is TRBJ2-1, the V gene TRBV29-1; TRBD2 matches 13 bases. V trimming: 7 bases; J trimming: 1 base; junction bases outside the gene matches: 4. The CDR3 is made up of 15 amino acids. Germline lookup yields CDR1 SQVTM and CDR2 ANQGSEA. CDR3 nucleotides: TGCAGCGCAGGGACTAGCGGGATGTCCTACAATGAGCAGTTCTTC. Translated, it gives CSAGTSGMSYNEQFF.

The genes are TRBV9 and TRBJ2-3; D not resolved. The germline V and J ends were trimmed by 2 bases and 5 bases, with 6 bases remaining between them. The CDR3 covers 12 residues. Germline V gene sequence: CDR1 SGDLS, CDR2 YYNGEE. The CDR3 reads CASSVDGDTQYF. CDR3 nucleotide sequence: TGTGCCAGCAGCGTGGACGGAGATACGCAGTATTTT.

V gene TRBV4-1 combines with J gene TRBJ2-1, with 7 bases lining up with TRBD1. Germline V gene data show CDR1 as MGHRA and CDR2 as YSYEKL. This CDR3 spans 15 amino acids. The V segment lost 4 bases and the J segment 5 bases; nucleotides outside the gene matches: 8. The CDR3 protein is CASSLETGTNNEQFF. The CDR3 DNA sequence: TGCGCCAGCAGCCTGGAGACAGGGACCAACAATGAGCAGTTCTTC.

This clone was seen just once. The CDR3 loop is CASSLAADIYEQYF. DNA for the CDR3: TGCGCCAGCAGCTTGGCGGCAGACATCTACGAGCAGTACTTC. The rearrangement uses TRBV5-1 and TRBJ2-7; D is uncertain. V lost 0 bases to trimming and J lost 3 bases, with 10 bases between them. The germline V gene encodes CDR1 SGHRS and CDR2 YFSETQ. CDR3 size: 14 residues.

V usage is TRBV27 and J usage is TRBJ2-7; no clear D. CDR1 is MNHEY and CDR2 is SMNVEV in the germline V gene (reference sequence). The V end lost 3 bases, the J end lost 4 bases, and 10 bases lay between the germline ends. The CDR3 has 13 amino acids. The CDR3 DNA reads as TGTGCCAGCAGTTTCGGGTCCGAGTACGAGCAGTACTTC. It is translated as CASSFGSEYEQYF.

The chain joins TRBV5-1 to TRBJ2-7; TRBD1 agrees at 9 bases. The germline V gene encodes CDR1 SGHRS and CDR2 YFSETQ. J lost 5 bases, V lost 0 bases, and 6 bases had no gene match. CDR3 size: 15 residues. The CDR3 protein is CASSLDGQGNHEQYF. The DNA for the CDR3 is TGCGCCAGCAGCTTGGACGGACAGGGGAATCACGAGCAGTACTTC.

The chain is built from TRBV6-4 and TRBJ2-3, with TRBD2 as a possible D gene (5 bases). The length of the CDR3 is 16 residues. V lost 3 bases to trimming and J lost 4 bases, with 17 bases between them. Germline CDR1 is MRHNA and CDR2 is SNTAGT. This CDR3 reads CASSEKAVPSSDTQYF. CDR3 DNA: TGTGCCAGCAGTGAGAAGGCGGTCCCTAGCTCAGATACGCAGTATTTT.

This clone appeared a few times. The rearrangement joins TRBV4-1 to TRBJ2-7, with TRBD1 matching over 7 bases. Germline CDR1 reads MGHRA; CDR2 reads YSYEKL. The CDR3 covers 15 residues. The ends lost 8 bases at V and 6 bases at J; junction bases unmatched: 16. The CDR3 DNA follows: TGCGCCAGCGAACCTTACAGGGGAATAAGGGGCGAGCAGTACTTC. Translated, it gives CASEPYRGIRGEQYF.

The V and J genes are TRBV9 and TRBJ2-7, with 7 bases identical to TRBD2. There are 14 residues in the CDR3. The V gene's germline CDR1 is SGDLS and CDR2 YYNGEE. V trimming: 0 bases; J trimming: 6 bases; junction bases outside the gene matches: 6. This chain's CDR3 is CASSVAGLVSEQYF. The CDR3 region has the DNA TGTGCCAGCAGCGTAGCAGGACTAGTAAGCGAGCAGTACTTC.

The V and J genes are TRBV18 and TRBJ1-5; D may be TRBD1 (6 bases). V was trimmed by 0 bases and J by 7 bases, leaving 13 bases between them. Germline-derived CDR1 and CDR2 are KGHSH and LQKENI. The CDR3 consists of 15 residues. DNA of the CDR3: TGTGCCAGCTCACCACCCGCAGGGGAAGGACAGCCCCAGCATTTT. Amino acids: CASSPPAGEGQPQHF. The full variable domain, with the rest looked up from reference TRBV18 and TRBJ1-5, is NAGVMQNPRHLVRRRGQEARLRCSPMKGHSHVYWYRQLPEEGLKFMVYLQKENIIDESGMPKERFSAEFPKEGPSILRIQQVVRGDSAAYFCASSPPAGEGQPQHFGDGTRLSIL.

V is TRBV19 and J is TRBJ2-3; 10 bases are shared with TRBD2. V shed 5 bases, J shed 5 bases, and the junction held 7 bases outside the gene matches. Germline CDR1 reads LNHDA; CDR2 reads SQIVND (reference sequence). The CDR3 spans 15 residues. The CDR3 DNA reads as TGTGCCAGTAGTTCGAGGACTAGCGGTGAAGATACGCAGTATTTT. It codes for CASSSRTSGEDTQYF.

CDR3 bases: TGTGCCAGCAGTTTATACAGTGGTGACGATGAGCAGTTCTTC. It yields the protein CASSLYSGDDEQFF. V is TRBV27 and J is TRBJ2-1, with D unresolved. The CDR3 has 14 residues. V gave up 1 base and J gave up 8 bases, with 12 bases separating them. Germline lookup yields CDR1 MNHEY and CDR2 SMNVEV (reference sequence).

This clone was seen once. The chain joins TRBV29-1 to TRBJ2-4, with D hard to call. This CDR3 comprises 13 residues. Trimming cost V 0 bases and J 3 bases, with 6 bases left between them. Per the germline V gene, CDR1 is SQVTM and CDR2 is ANQGSEA. CDR3 nucleotide sequence: TGCAGCGTTGAAGAGTGGGGCAAAAACATTCAGTACTTC. Translating gives CSVEEWGKNIQYF.